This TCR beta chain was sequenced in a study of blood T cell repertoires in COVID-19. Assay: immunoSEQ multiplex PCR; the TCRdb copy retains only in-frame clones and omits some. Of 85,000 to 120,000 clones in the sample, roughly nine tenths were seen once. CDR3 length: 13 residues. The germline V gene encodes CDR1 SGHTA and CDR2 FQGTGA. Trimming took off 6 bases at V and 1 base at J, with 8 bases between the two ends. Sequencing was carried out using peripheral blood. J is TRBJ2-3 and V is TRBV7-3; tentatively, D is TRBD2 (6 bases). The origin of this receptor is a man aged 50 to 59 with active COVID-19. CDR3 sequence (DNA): TGTGCCAGCAGTTGGGGGGGCACAGATACGCAGTATTTT. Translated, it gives CASSWGGTDTQYF.